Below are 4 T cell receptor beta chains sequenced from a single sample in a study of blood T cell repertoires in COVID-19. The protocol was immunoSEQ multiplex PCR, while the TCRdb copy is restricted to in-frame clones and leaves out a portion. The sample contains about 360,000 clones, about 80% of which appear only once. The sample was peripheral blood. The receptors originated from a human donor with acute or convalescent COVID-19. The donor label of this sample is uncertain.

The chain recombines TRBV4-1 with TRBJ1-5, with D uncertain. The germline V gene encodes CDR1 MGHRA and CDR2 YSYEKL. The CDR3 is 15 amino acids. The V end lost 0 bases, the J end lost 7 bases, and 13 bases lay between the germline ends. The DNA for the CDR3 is TGCGCCAGCAGCCAAGATCATGCCGGGGTGCAGCCCCAGCATTTT. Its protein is CASSQDHAGVQPQHF.

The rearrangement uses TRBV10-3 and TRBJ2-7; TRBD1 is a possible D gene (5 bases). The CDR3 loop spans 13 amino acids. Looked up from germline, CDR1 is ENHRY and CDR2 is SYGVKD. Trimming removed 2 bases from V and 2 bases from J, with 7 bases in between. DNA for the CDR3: TGTGCCATCAGTGAGGGGGCCCCCTACGAGCAGTACTTC. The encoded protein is CAISEGAPYEQYF.

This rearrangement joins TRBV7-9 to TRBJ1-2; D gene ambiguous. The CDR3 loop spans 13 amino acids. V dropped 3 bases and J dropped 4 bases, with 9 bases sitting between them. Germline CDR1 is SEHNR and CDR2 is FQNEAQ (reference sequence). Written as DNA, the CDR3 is TGTGCCAGCAGCTTTACAGATTTCTATGGCTACACCTTC. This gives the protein CASSFTDFYGYTF.

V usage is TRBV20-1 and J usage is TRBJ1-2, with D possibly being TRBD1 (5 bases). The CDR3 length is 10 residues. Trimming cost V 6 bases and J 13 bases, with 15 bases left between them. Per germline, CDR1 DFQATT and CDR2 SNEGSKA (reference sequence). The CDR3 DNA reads TGCAGTGCGCACCGGGACTCTGGCACCTTC. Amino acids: CSAHRDSGTF.